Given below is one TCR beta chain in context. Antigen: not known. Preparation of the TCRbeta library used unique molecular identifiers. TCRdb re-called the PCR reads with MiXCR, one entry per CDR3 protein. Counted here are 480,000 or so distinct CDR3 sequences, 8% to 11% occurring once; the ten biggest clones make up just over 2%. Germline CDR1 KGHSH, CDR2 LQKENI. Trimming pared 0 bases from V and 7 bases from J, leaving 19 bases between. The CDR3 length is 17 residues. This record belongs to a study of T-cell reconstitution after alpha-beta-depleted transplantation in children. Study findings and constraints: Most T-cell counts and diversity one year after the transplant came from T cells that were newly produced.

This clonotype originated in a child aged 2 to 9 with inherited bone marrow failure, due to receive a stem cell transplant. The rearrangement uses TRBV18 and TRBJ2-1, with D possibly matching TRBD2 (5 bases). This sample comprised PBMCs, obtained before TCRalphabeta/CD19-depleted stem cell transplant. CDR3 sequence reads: CASSPPASLQTGNEQFF. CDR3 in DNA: TGTGCCAGCTCACCACCCGCATCACTACAGACGGGAAATGAGCAGTTCTTC.